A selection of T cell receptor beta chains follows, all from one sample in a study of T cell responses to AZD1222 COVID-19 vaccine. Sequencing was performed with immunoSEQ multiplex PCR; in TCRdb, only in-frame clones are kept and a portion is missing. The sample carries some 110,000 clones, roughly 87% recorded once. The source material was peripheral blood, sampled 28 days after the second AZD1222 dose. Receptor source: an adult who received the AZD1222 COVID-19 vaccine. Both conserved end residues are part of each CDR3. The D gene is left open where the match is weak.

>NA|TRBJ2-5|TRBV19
CASSMQLRSETQYF
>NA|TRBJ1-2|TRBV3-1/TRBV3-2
CASSQGATGYTF
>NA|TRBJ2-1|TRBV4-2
CASSQDSAEQFF
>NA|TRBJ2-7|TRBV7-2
CASSLDSRSYEQYF
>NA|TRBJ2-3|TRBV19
CASRAVAADTQYF
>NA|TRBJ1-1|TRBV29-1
CSILSTVAGTEAFF
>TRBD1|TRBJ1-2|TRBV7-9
CASSLTGQGTYGYTF
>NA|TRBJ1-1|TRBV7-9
CASSLYSGDTEAFF
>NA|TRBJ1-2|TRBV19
CASQYLRNNYGYTF
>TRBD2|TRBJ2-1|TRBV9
CASSDSGAWDNEQFF
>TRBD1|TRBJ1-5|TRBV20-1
CSASSGTGGNSNQPQHF
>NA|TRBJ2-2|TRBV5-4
CASSWAGELFF
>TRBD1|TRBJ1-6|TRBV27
CASSSDRGLRSPLHF
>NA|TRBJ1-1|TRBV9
CASSAGREVRGNTEAFF
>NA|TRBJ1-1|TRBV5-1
CASSLSGWTEAFF
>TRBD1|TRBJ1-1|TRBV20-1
CSAIGQGSAFF
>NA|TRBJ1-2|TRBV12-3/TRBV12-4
CASTPLMSLGYTF
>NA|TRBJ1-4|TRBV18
CASSPEDRPNEKLFF
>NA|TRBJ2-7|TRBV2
CASRVDISYEQYF
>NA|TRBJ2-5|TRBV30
CAWSKGPRDQYF
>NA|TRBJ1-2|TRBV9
CASSPRTALYGYTF
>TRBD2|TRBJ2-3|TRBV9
CASSDRTSVSTDTQYF
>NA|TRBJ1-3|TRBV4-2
CASSYPRGGNTIYF
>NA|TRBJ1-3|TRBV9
CASSGSSGNTIYF
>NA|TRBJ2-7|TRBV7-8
CASSSPTYEQYF
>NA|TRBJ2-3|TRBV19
CASSTPGLSLDTQYF
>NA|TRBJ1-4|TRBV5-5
CASGEFNEKLFF
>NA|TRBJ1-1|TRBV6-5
CASSYRVGPNTEAFF
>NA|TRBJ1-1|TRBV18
CASSPRTMGPVSGNTEAFF
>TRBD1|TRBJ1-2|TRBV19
CASSDRGDPNYGYTF
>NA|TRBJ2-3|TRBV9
CASSVGSTSTDTQYF
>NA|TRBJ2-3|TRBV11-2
CASSFRQDLITDTQYF
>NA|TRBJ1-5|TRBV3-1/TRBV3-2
CASSQNNQPQHF
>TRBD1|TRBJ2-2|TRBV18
CASSRGQGDHTGELFF
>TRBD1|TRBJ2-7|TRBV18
CASSPDRGPYEQYF
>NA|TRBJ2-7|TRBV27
CASTSGYEQYF
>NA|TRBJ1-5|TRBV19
CASSTGRDQPQHF
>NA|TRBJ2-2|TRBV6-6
CASSYGGAGELFF
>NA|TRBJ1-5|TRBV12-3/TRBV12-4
CASSLDSRWAQHF
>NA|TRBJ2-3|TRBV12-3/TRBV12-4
CASRSLDTQYF
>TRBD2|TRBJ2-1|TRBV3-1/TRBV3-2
CASSQVAGTSSVNEQFF
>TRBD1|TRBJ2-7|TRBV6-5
CASSYSPTGGTEQYF
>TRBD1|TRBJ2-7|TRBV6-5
CASSGTAAYEQYF
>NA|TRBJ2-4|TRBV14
CASSQGGIAKNIQYF
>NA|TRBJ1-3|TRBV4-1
CASSHIGGTGNTIYF
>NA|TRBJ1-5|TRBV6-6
CASSPDGSQPQHF
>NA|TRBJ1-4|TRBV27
CASRIDSFNEKLFF
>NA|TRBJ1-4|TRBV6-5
CASSYLSGNNEKLFF
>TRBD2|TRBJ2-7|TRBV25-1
CASSDPSGGFYEQYF
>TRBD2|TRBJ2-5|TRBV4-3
CASSKSLAGGPEETQYF
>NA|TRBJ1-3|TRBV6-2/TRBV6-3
CASSYTLSSGNTIYF
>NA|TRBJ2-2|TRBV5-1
CASSLVSGANTGELFF
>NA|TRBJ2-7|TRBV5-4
CASSPEANSYEQYF